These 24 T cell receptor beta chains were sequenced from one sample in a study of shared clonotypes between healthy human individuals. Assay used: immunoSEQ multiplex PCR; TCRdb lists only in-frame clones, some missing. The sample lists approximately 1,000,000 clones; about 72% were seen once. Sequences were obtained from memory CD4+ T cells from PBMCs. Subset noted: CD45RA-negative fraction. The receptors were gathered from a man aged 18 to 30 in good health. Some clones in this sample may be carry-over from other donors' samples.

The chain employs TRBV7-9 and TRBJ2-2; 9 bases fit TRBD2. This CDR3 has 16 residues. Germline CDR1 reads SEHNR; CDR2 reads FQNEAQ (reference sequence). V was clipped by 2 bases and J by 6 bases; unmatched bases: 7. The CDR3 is CASSLLSGSLAGELFF. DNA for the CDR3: TGTGCCAGCAGCTTACTTAGCGGGAGTTTGGCCGGGGAGCTGTTTTTT.

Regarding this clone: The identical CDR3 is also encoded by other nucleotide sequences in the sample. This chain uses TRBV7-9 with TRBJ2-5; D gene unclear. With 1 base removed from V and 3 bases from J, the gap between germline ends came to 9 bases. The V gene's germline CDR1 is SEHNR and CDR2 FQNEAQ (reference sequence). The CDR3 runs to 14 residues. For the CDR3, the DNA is TGTGCCAGCAGCTTAGGTGGCGGTAAAGAGACCCAGTACTTC. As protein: CASSLGGGKETQYF.

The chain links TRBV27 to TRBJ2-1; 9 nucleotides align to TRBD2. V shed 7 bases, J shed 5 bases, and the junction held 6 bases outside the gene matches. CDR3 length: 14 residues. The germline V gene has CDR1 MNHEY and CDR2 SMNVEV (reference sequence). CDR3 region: CASIPTSGNNEQFF. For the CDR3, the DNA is TGTGCCAGCATCCCGACTAGCGGTAACAATGAGCAGTTCTTC.

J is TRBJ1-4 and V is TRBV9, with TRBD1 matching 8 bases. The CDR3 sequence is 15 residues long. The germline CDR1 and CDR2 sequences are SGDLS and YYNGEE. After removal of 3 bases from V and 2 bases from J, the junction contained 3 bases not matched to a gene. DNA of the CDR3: TGTGCCAGCAGCGGCAGACAGGGGACTAATGAAAAACTGTTTTTT. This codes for CASSGRQGTNEKLFF.

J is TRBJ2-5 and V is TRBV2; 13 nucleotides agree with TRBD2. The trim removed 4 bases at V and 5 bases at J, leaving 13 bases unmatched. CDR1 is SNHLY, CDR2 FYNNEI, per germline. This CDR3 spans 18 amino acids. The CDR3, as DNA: TGTGCCAGCAGTGGCCCTACTAGCGGGAGGGCCTGGGAGGAGACCCAGTACTTC. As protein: CASSGPTSGRAWEETQYF.

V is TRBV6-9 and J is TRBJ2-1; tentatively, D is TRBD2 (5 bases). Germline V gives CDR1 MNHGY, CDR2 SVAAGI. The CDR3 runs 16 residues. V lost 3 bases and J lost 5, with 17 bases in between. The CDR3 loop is CASSYPRAYSHNEQFF. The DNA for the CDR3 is TGTGCCAGCAGTTACCCGCGGGCCTATTCCCACAATGAGCAGTTCTTC.

The CDR3 bases are TGCGCCAGCAGCAGGGAGGGTCGGTCGAACACTGAAGCTTTCTTT. Encoded protein: CASSREGRSNTEAFF. The chain links TRBV5-1 to TRBJ1-1; no clear D gene. Deletions cut 4 bases from V and 1 base from J, with 14 bases between. This CDR3 is built from 15 residues. Germline CDR1 SGHRS, CDR2 YFSETQ.

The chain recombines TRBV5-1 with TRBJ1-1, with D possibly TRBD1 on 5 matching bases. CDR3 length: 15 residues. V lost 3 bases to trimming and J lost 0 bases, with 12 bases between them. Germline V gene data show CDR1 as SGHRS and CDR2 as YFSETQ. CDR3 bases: TGCGCCAGCAGCTCCCTGGGGGGACTGAACACTGAAGCTTTCTTT. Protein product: CASSSLGGLNTEAFF.

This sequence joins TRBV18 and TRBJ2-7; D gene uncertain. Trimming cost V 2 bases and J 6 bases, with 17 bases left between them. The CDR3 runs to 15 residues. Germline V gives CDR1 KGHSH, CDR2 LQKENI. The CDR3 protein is CASSPWEGSPSEQYF. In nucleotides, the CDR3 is TGTGCCAGCTCACCATGGGAAGGGTCTCCTTCCGAGCAGTACTTC.

CDR3 region: CASSLKGASNTGELFF. CDR3 sequence (DNA): TGTGCCAGCAGTTTAAAAGGGGCATCGAACACCGGGGAGCTGTTTTTT. The chain employs TRBV27 and TRBJ2-2, with a tentative D call TRBD1 (5 bases). The CDR3 contains 16 residues. The germline gives CDR1 MNHEY, CDR2 SMNVEV (reference sequence). V lost 2 bases, J lost 0 bases, and 10 bases lay in between.

CDR3 in amino acids: CASSLSGQGGETQYF. The CDR3 DNA sequence: TGTGCCAGCAGCTTAAGCGGACAGGGCGGGGAGACCCAGTACTTC. This rearrangement joins TRBV5-6 to TRBJ2-5; 8 bases map to TRBD1. V was clipped by 2 bases and J by 5 bases; unmatched bases: 8. Per germline, CDR1 SGHDT and CDR2 YYEEEE. This CDR3 has 15 amino acids.

CDR3 protein: CASSLFAGLAATNTGELFF. The DNA for the CDR3 is TGTGCCAGCAGCTTATTTGCAGGACTAGCGGCTACGAACACCGGGGAGCTGTTTTTT. The chain joins TRBV11-1 to TRBJ2-2; 10 bases are a match to TRBD2. Trimming removed 2 bases from V and 0 bases from J; junction bases left unmatched: 9. Germline assignment: CDR1 SGHAT and CDR2 FQDESV (reference sequence). The CDR3 runs 19 residues.

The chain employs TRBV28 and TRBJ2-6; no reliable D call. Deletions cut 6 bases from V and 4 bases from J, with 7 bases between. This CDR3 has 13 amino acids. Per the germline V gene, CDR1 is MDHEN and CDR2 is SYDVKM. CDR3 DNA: TGTGCCAGCAGGAAGGCGGGGGCCAACGTCCTGACTTTC. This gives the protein CASRKAGANVLTF.

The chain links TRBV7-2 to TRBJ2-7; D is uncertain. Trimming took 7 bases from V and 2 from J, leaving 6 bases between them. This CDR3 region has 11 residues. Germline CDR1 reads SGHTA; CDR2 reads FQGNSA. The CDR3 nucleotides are TGTGCCAGCACCCCCGCCTACGAGCAGTACTTC. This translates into CASTPAYEQYF.

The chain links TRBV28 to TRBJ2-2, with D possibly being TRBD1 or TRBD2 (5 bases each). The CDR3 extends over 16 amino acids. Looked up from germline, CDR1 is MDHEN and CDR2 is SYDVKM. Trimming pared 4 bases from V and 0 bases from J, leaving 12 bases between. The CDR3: CASSSAGAANTGELFF. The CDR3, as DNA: TGTGCCAGCAGTTCCGCCGGGGCCGCGAACACCGGGGAGCTGTTTTTT.

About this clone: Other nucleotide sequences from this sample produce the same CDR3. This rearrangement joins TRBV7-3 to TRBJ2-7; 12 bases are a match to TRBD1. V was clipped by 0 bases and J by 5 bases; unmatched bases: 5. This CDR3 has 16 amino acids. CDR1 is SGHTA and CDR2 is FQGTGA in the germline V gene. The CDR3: CASSLTPGQGAHEQYF. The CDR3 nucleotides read TGTGCCAGCAGCTTAACCCCGGGACAGGGGGCTCACGAGCAGTACTTC.

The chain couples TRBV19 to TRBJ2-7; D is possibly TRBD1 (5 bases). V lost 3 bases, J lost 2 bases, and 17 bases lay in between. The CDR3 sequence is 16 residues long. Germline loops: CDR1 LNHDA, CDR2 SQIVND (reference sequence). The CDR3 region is CASSISDSDVTYEQYF. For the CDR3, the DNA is TGTGCCAGTAGTATCTCCGACAGTGATGTAACCTACGAGCAGTACTTC.

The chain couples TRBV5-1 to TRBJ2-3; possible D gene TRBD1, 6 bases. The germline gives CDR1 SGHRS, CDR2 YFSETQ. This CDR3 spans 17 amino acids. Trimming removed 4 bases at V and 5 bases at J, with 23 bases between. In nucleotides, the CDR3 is TGCGCCAGCAGCCCCACCCCGGACAGAGTAATAGGAGATACGCAGTATTTT. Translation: CASSPTPDRVIGDTQYF.

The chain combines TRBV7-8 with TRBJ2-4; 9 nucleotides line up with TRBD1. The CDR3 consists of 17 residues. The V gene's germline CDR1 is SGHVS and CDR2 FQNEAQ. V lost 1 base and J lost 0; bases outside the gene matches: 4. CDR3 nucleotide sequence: TGTGCCAGCAGCTTAGAGGGGACAGGGTCAGCCAAAAACATTCAGTACTTC. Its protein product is CASSLEGTGSAKNIQYF.

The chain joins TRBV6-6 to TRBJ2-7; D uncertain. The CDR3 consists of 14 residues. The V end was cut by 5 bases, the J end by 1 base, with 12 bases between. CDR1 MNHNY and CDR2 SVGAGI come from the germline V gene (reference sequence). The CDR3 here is CASSQRTASYEQYF. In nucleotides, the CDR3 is TGTGCCAGCAGTCAAAGGACGGCTTCCTACGAGCAGTACTTC.

CDR3: CASSTGQGFWTYNSPLHF. CDR3 in DNA: TGTGCCAGCAGCACGGGACAGGGGTTTTGGACCTATAATTCACCCCTCCACTTT. The chain has TRBV5-6 and TRBJ1-6, with 10 bases fitting TRBD1. The CDR3 is 18 residues long. V lost 4 bases, J lost 2 bases, and 9 bases stayed unmatched. Germline V lookup: CDR1 SGHDT, CDR2 YYEEEE.

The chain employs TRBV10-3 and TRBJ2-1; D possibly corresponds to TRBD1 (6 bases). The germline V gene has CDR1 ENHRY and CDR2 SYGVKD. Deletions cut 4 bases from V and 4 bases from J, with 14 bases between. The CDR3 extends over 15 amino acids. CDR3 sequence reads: CAISVIQGRYNEQFF. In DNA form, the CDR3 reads TGTGCCATCAGTGTCATACAGGGCCGTTACAATGAGCAGTTCTTC.

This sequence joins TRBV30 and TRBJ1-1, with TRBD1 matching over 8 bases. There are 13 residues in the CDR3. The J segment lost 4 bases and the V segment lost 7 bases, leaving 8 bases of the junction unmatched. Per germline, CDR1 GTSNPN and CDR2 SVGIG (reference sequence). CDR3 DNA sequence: TGTGCCTTAAACAGGGGGATGGCCACTGAAGCTTTCTTT. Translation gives CALNRGMATEAFF. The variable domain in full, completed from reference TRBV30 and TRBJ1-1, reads SQTIHQWPATLVQPVGSPLSLECTVEGTSNPNLYWYRQAAGRGLQLLFYSVGIGQISSEVPQNLSASRPQDRQFILSSKKLLLSDSGFYLCALNRGMATEAFFGQGTRLTVV.

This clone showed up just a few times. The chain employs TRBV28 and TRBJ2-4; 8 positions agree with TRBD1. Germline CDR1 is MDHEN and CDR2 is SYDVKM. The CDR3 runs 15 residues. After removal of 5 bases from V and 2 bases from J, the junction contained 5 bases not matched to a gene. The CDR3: CASSPTGGTKNIQYF. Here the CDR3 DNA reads TGTGCCAGCAGTCCCACAGGGGGAACCAAAAACATTCAGTACTTC.